This T cell receptor beta chain was sequenced in a study of early stage breast cancer tumors. Whole-study findings and limits: Enriched TCRB sequences shared across patients were mostly commonly generated sequences.

The CDR3 covers 15 residues. The germline V and J ends were trimmed by 4 bases and 5 bases, with 18 bases remaining between them. The germline CDR1 and CDR2 sequences are SGHRS and YFSETQ. Some clones are missing from TCRdb's copy, which holds only in-frame ones; the method was immunoSEQ multiplex PCR. The repertoire has about 51,000 clones, about three quarters of them found once; the top ten carry 3.4%. Worth noting for this clone: Its specificity is not known.

Sequenced sample: blood. V is TRBV5-1 and J is TRBJ2-5, with D hard to call. The sequence was obtained from a person aged 35-50 years with breast cancer. CDR3 loop: CASSDNRVSGETQYF. In DNA, the CDR3 is TGCGCCAGCAGCGACAACCGGGTATCTGGGGAGACCCAGTACTTC.